This T cell receptor beta chain was identified during a study of lymphopenia after photon versus proton radiotherapy. Produced via immunoSEQ multiplex PCR; TCRdb's table is partial and in-frame only. The data show about 15,000 clones, with approximately 90% seen just once and roughly 11% held by the top ten. The CDR3 runs 14 residues. V gave up 7 bases and J gave up 1 base; unmatched junction bases: 6. Germline CDR1 and CDR2: SQVTM and ANQGSEA. The material sequenced was peripheral blood, taken from a patient treated with proton-based radiotherapy. This chain connects TRBV29-1 to TRBJ2-5; TRBD2 matches at 10 bases. The TCR sequence derives from a man between 65 and 85 years old with pancreatic cancer. This CDR3 is CSGLAGAIQETQYF. CDR3 coding DNA: TGCAGCGGTCTAGCGGGGGCGATCCAAGAGACCCAGTACTTC.